The 31 T cell receptor beta chains listed next were all sequenced from one sample in a study of blood T cell repertoires in COVID-19. The method was immunoSEQ multiplex PCR; TCRdb's version includes in-frame clones alone and lacks a portion of them. The data contain roughly 410,000 clones, roughly 90% of them singletons. Specimen: peripheral blood. Source of these receptors: a middle-aged woman with COVID-19, enrolled during active disease.

V is TRBV3-1 (or the pseudogene TRBV3-2) and J is TRBJ2-7, with TRBD2 as a possible D gene (5 bases). Trimming shortened V by 5 bases and J by 3 bases, and 14 bases separated the two germline ends. The CDR3 is 14 residues long. Germline loops: CDR1 LGHDT, CDR2 YNNKEL (reference sequence). CDR3 sequence reads: CASSKTDWSYEQYF. The CDR3, as DNA: TGTGCCAGCAGCAAAACGGACTGGAGCTACGAGCAGTACTTC.

The chain employs TRBV9 and TRBJ2-1; 7 nucleotides align to TRBD1. Germline V gives CDR1 SGDLS, CDR2 YYNGEE. The V segment lost 3 bases and the J segment 1 base; nucleotides outside the gene matches: 4. CDR3 size: 15 residues. The CDR3 DNA reads TGTGCCAGCAGCGGTCGGGACAGATCCTACAATGAGCAGTTCTTC. Protein product: CASSGRDRSYNEQFF.

There are a few counts of this clone. The V and J genes are TRBV19 and TRBJ1-5; D might be TRBD1 (5 bases). Germline lookup yields CDR1 LNHDA and CDR2 SQIVND (reference sequence). The CDR3 runs 16 residues. V lost 5 bases, J lost 7 bases, and 21 bases lay in between. This CDR3 is CASSADPGLGRQPQHF. The CDR3, as DNA: TGTGCCAGTAGTGCAGACCCGGGACTGGGACGACAGCCCCAGCATTTT.

The genes are TRBV5-6 and TRBJ1-2; TRBD1 matches 7 bases. The CDR3 covers 11 residues. The V gene's germline CDR1 is SGHDT and CDR2 YYEEEE. V gave up 6 bases and J gave up 9 bases; unmatched junction bases: 5. Here the CDR3 reads CASNQGGSYTF. CDR3 bases: TGTGCCAGCAACCAGGGGGGTAGCTACACCTTC.

The chain joins TRBV27 to TRBJ2-7, with 12 bases that match TRBD1. The CDR3 contains 13 residues. Germline V gene lookup returns CDR1 MNHEY and CDR2 SMNVEV (reference sequence). Trimming removed 8 bases from V and 7 bases from J; junction bases left unmatched: 6. CDR3 sequence reads: CASGDRGLWEQYF. The CDR3 region has the DNA TGTGCCAGCGGGGACAGGGGGCTGTGGGAGCAGTACTTC.

The chain employs TRBV7-2 and TRBJ2-3, with TRBD2 matching 7 bases. The CDR3 spans 14 residues. The V segment lost 3 bases and the J segment 6 bases; nucleotides outside the gene matches: 6. Looked up from germline, CDR1 is SGHTA and CDR2 is FQGNSA. The CDR3 here is CASSFLGAGDTQYF. In DNA form, the CDR3 reads TGTGCCAGCAGCTTCCTCGGAGCGGGGGATACGCAGTATTTT.

The chain has TRBV18 and TRBJ1-1; 9 bases align to TRBD1. Trimming cost V 3 bases and J 0 bases; bases outside gene matches: 2. Germline V CDR1 and CDR2: KGHSH, LQKENI. This CDR3 is built from 15 residues. CDR3 amino acids: CASSPDRGMNTEAFF. The CDR3 coding sequence is TGTGCCAGCTCACCCGACAGGGGGATGAACACTGAAGCTTTCTTT.

DNA of the CDR3: TGTGCCAGCAGTTCGTATGGCTACACCTTC. This translates into CASSSYGYTF. The rearrangement links TRBV6-5 to TRBJ1-2; unclear D gene. This CDR3 contains 10 residues. Germline V gene data show CDR1 as MNHEY and CDR2 as SVGAGI. With 4 bases removed from V and 5 bases from J, the gap between germline ends came to 2 bases.

As to this clone: A junction boundary mismatches the germline segment, possibly from a read error. The chain couples TRBV19 to TRBJ2-2; 10 bases are shared with TRBD2. The CDR3 length is 16 residues. Germline V gene data show CDR1 as LNHDA and CDR2 as SQIVND (reference sequence). In DNA, the CDR3 is TGTACCAGTAGTATTAGGACTAGCGGAAACACCGGGGAGCTGTTTTTT. Amino acids: CTSSIRTSGNTGELFF. The full variable domain, rest sourced from reference TRBV19 and TRBJ2-2, is DGGITQSPKYLFRKEGQNVTLSCEQNLNHDAMYWYRQDPGQGLRLIYYSQIVNDFQKGDIAEGYSVSREKKESFPLTVTSAQKNPTAFYLCTSSIRTSGNTGELFFGEGSRLTVL.

DNA of the CDR3: TGTGCCAGCAGTTACCCAGGCGGACTAGGCCAAGACAATGAGCAGTTCTTC. The encoded protein is CASSYPGGLGQDNEQFF. V and J are TRBV6-2 or TRBV6-3 and TRBJ2-1, with 7 bases that match TRBD2. This CDR3 comprises 17 residues. J lost 5 bases, V lost 2 bases, and 12 bases had no gene match. From germline, CDR1 is MNHEY and CDR2 SVGEGT.

The chain has TRBV7-3 and TRBJ1-1, with D maybe TRBD1 (5 bases). Germline assignment: CDR1 SGHTA and CDR2 FQGTGA. CDR3 length: 15 residues. V gave up 2 bases and J gave up 8 bases, with 18 bases separating them. As DNA, the CDR3 is TGTGCCAGCAGCTTAGATCCGGGACTAATACAAGAAGCTTTCTTT. It translates to CASSLDPGLIQEAFF.

As concerns this clone: One end of the junction varies from germline; a read error may be responsible. V usage is TRBV2 and J usage is TRBJ1-6; TRBD1 matches at 9 bases. This CDR3 contains 11 residues. Germline CDR1 and CDR2: SNHLY and FYNNEI. The CDR3 here is CASSRDREPFF. The CDR3 nucleotides are TGTGCCAGCAGTAGGGACAGGGAACCCTTCTTT.

The chain has TRBV9 and TRBJ1-1, with a weak D call TRBD1 (5 bases). The CDR3 loop spans 13 amino acids. Trimming stripped 4 bases from V and 9 bases from J, with 16 bases between. Germline CDR1 SGDLS, CDR2 YYNGEE. The DNA of the CDR3 is TGTGCCAGCAGCCCCCATCCCAGGGAACAAGCTTTCTTT. This sequence encodes CASSPHPREQAFF.

The rearrangement joins TRBV5-5 to TRBJ1-3, with 8 bases aligning to TRBD1. Germline trimming cut 0 bases from V and 7 bases from J; bases unmatched to any gene: 9. This CDR3 is built from 16 residues. The germline gives CDR1 SGHKS, CDR2 YYEKEE (reference sequence). The DNA of the CDR3 is TGTGCCAGCAGCTTGGCCCATGGGACAGGCGGGAACACCATATATTTT. This gives the protein CASSLAHGTGGNTIYF.

The chain carries TRBV14 and TRBJ2-1, with TRBD2 matching over 9 bases. The germline CDR1 and CDR2 sequences are SGHDN and FVKESK. This CDR3 has 13 amino acids. V trimming: 2 bases; J trimming: 12 bases; junction bases outside the gene matches: 5. The CDR3 nucleotides read TGTGCCAGCAGCCAACCTCTAGCGGGATTGCAGTTCTTC. Translating it yields CASSQPLAGLQFF.

The chain has TRBV30 and TRBJ1-5, with D tentatively TRBD1 (6 bases). Germline CDR1 and CDR2: GTSNPN and SVGIG (reference sequence). V shed 5 bases and J shed 9 bases, with 11 bases lying between them. The CDR3 is made up of 11 amino acids. This CDR3 reads CAWGQPWPQHF. The CDR3 DNA reads as TGTGCCTGGGGACAGCCCTGGCCCCAGCATTTT.

The chain joins TRBV27 to TRBJ2-1; the D gene is possibly TRBD2 (5 bases). V lost 5 bases, J lost 10 bases, and 12 bases lay in between. Germline V gene data show CDR1 as MNHEY and CDR2 as SMNVEV (reference sequence). The CDR3 is 12 residues long. CDR3 in amino acids: CASSEREGEQFF. The CDR3, as DNA: TGTGCCAGCAGTGAAAGAGAGGGAGAGCAGTTCTTC.

The chain joins TRBV7-9 to TRBJ1-1; D uncertain. V dropped 3 bases and J dropped 4 bases, with 12 bases sitting between them. Germline V lookup: CDR1 SEHNR, CDR2 FQNEAQ (reference sequence). The CDR3 runs to 14 residues. The CDR3, as DNA: TGTGCCAGCAGCTTGTATGCGGTAGGCACTGAAGCTTTCTTT. Its translation is CASSLYAVGTEAFF.

The rearrangement links TRBV6-2 or TRBV6-3 to TRBJ1-1, with no clear D. The CDR3 contains 13 residues. Germline V gene data show CDR1 as MNHEY and CDR2 as SVGEGT. Trimming pared 4 bases from V and 1 base from J, leaving 7 bases between. For the CDR3, the DNA is TGTGCCAGCAGTTTGGCGGCGAACACTGAAGCTTTCTTT. This encodes CASSLAANTEAFF.

The J gene is TRBJ2-6, the V gene TRBV19, with 9 bases matching TRBD2. Germline trimming cut 5 bases from V and 0 bases from J; bases unmatched to any gene: 14. The CDR3 is made up of 20 amino acids. Looked up from germline, CDR1 is LNHDA and CDR2 is SQIVND (reference sequence). The CDR3 region has the DNA TGTGCCAGTAGTGCGGTACTCGCGGGGGGGAGAGTCTCTGGGGCCAACGTCCTGACTTTC. It is translated as CASSAVLAGGRVSGANVLTF.

V is TRBV12-3 or TRBV12-4 and J is TRBJ1-6; 7 bases are a match to TRBD1. This CDR3 is 13 amino acids long. Trimming cost V 3 bases and J 8 bases; bases outside gene matches: 1. As DNA, the CDR3 is TGTGCCAGCAGTTTTGACAGGGATTCACCCCTCCACTTT. Translated, it gives CASSFDRDSPLHF.

Comments on this clone: The sample holds other DNA sequences that translate to the same CDR3. V and J are TRBV6-5 and TRBJ2-7, with D tentatively TRBD2 (5 bases). The length of the CDR3 is 13 residues. Between the trimmed V and J ends, which lost 2 bases and 3 bases, there was a span of 8 bases. Germline assignment: CDR1 MNHEY and CDR2 SVGAGI. CDR3 nucleotide sequence: TGTGCCAGCAGTTACCTGGGGAGCTACGAGCAGTACTTC. Its translation is CASSYLGSYEQYF.

The chain is built from TRBV3-1 (or the pseudogene TRBV3-2) and TRBJ1-2; the D gene is possibly TRBD1 (6 bases). CDR1 and CDR2 (germline): LGHDT, YNNKEL (reference sequence). Trimming took off 4 bases at V and 4 bases at J, with 16 bases between the two ends. This CDR3 has 15 residues. The CDR3 reads CASSPHRGQRYGYTF. CDR3 nucleotides: TGTGCCAGCAGCCCACATCGGGGACAACGCTATGGCTACACCTTC.

V and J are TRBV11-2 and TRBJ2-7; no clear D gene. The CDR3 is made up of 14 amino acids. V shed 3 bases and J shed 3 bases, with 12 bases lying between them. In germline, CDR1 is SGHAT, CDR2 FQNNGV. The chain's CDR3 is CASSFGHNIYEQYF. Written as DNA, the CDR3 is TGTGCCAGCAGCTTTGGCCACAACATCTACGAGCAGTACTTC.

The CDR3 here is CSARAGNTQYF. The DNA for the CDR3 is TGCAGTGCTAGAGCAGGAAATACGCAGTATTTT. V and J are TRBV20-1 and TRBJ2-3; D is unresolved. The CDR3 sequence is 11 residues long. Germline-derived CDR1 and CDR2 are DFQATT and SNEGSKA (reference sequence). Trimming stripped 1 base from V and 7 bases from J, with 6 bases between.

The chain carries TRBV7-6 and TRBJ1-1; TRBD1 agrees at 8 bases. The germline gives CDR1 SGHVS, CDR2 FNYEAQ. This CDR3 region has 13 residues. J gave up 6 bases and V 3 bases, and 3 bases lay outside the gene matches. The CDR3 DNA reads as TGTGCCAGCAGCTTCCCAGGGGGCCCTGAAGCTTTCTTT. It codes for CASSFPGGPEAFF.

The V call is TRBV6-4, the J call TRBJ1-5, with D possibly being TRBD1 (6 bases). Trimming took 0 bases from V and 0 from J, leaving 15 bases between them. CDR1 MRHNA and CDR2 SNTAGT come from the germline V gene. CDR3 length: 18 residues. The CDR3: CASSDSRYKGHSNQPQHF. DNA for the CDR3: TGTGCCAGCAGTGACTCAAGGTATAAGGGACATAGCAATCAGCCCCAGCATTTT.

This chain uses TRBV5-1 with TRBJ1-1; 7 bases agree with TRBD1. Germline assignment: CDR1 SGHRS and CDR2 YFSETQ. The CDR3 sequence is 14 residues long. The V segment lost 4 bases and the J segment 3 bases; nucleotides outside the gene matches: 6. The CDR3 is CASSPGTVYTEAFF. The CDR3, as DNA: TGCGCCAGCAGCCCTGGGACAGTATACACTGAAGCTTTCTTT.

The CDR3 sequence: CASRPGVSNQPQHF. Here the CDR3 DNA reads TGTGCCAGCAGACCAGGCGTGAGCAATCAGCCCCAGCATTTT. The genes are TRBV2 and TRBJ1-5; D not resolved. Germline-derived CDR1 and CDR2 are SNHLY and FYNNEI. CDR3 length equals 14 residues. Trimming removed 6 bases from V and 1 base from J, with 10 bases in between.

CDR3 sequence reads: CASSYGQKNQPQHF. The CDR3 nucleotides read TGTGCCAGCAGTTACGGGCAGAAGAATCAGCCCCAGCATTTT. The chain employs TRBV6-2 or TRBV6-3 and TRBJ1-5; D is unresolved. Per germline, CDR1 MNHEY and CDR2 SVGEGT. The CDR3 has 14 residues. The V end lost 2 bases, the J end lost 4 bases, and 9 bases lay between the germline ends.

The rearrangement joins TRBV27 to TRBJ2-7, with D perhaps matching TRBD1 (5 bases). V lost 6 bases, J lost 5 bases, and 11 bases lay in between. Germline V gene data show CDR1 as MNHEY and CDR2 as SMNVEV (reference sequence). The CDR3 spans 12 residues. In DNA form, the CDR3 reads TGTGCCAGCAGCAGGGTTTACGACGAGCAGTACTTC. Translated: CASSRVYDEQYF.